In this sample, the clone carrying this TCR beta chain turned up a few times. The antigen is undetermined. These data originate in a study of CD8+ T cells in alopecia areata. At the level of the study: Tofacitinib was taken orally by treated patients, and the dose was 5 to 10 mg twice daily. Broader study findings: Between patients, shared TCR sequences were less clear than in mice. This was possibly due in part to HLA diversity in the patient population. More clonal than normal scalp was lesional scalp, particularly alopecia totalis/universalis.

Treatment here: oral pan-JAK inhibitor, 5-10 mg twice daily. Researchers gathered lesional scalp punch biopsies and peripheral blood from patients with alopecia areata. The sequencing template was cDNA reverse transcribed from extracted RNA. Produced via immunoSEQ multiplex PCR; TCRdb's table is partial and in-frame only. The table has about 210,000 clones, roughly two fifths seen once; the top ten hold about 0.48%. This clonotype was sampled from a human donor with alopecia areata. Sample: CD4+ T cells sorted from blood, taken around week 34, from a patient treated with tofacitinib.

CDR3 nucleotide sequence: TGTGCCAGCAGCTCCTGGACAGGGGTGACCGGGGAGCTGTTTTTT. This translates into CASSSWTGVTGELFF. V usage is TRBV7-9 and J usage is TRBJ2-2; 9 nucleotides agree with TRBD1. This CDR3 region has 15 residues. Germline lookup yields CDR1 SEHNR and CDR2 FQNEAQ (reference sequence). V lost 4 bases and J lost 5; bases outside the gene matches: 5.